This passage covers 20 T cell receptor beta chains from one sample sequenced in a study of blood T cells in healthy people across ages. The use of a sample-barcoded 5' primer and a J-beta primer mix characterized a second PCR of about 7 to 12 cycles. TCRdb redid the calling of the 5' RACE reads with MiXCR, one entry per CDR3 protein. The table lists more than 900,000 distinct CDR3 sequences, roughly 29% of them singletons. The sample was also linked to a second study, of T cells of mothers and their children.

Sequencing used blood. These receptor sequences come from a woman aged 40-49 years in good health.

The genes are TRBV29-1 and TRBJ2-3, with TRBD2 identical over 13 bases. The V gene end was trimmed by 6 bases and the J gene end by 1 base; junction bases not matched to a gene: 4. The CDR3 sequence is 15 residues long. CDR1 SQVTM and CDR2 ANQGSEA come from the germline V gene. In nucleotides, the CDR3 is TGCAGCGTCATAGGACTAGCGGGGGGCACAGATACGCAGTATTTT. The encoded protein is CSVIGLAGGTDTQYF.

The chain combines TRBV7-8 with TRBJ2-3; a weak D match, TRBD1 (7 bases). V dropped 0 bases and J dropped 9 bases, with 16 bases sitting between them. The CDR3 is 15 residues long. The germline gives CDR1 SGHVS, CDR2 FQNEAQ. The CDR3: CASSLATGEQGTQYF. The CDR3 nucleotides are TGTGCCAGCAGCTTAGCGACGGGGGAACAGGGGACGCAGTATTTT.

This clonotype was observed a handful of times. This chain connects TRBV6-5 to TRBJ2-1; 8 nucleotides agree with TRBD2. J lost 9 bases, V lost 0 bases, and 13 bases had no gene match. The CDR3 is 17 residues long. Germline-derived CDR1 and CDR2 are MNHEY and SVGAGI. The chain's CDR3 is CASSYSTLLAGGGEQFF. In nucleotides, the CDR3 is TGTGCCAGCAGTTACTCGACGCTGTTGGCGGGGGGAGGTGAGCAGTTCTTC.

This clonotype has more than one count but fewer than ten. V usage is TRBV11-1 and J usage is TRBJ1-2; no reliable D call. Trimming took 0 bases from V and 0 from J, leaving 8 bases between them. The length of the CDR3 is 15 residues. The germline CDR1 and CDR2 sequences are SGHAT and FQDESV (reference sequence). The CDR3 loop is CASSLAVSTNYGYTF. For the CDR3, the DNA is TGTGCCAGCAGCTTAGCCGTCTCAACTAACTATGGCTACACCTTC.

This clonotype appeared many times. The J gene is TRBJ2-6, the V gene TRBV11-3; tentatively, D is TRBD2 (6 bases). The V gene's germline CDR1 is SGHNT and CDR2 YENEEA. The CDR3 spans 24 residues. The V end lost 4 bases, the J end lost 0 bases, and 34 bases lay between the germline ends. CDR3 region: CASSSFSLVGFSPHSGSGANVLTF. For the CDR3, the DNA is TGTGCCAGCAGCTCCTTCTCCTTGGTCGGTTTCAGCCCGCATAGCGGCTCTGGGGCCAACGTCCTGACTTTC.

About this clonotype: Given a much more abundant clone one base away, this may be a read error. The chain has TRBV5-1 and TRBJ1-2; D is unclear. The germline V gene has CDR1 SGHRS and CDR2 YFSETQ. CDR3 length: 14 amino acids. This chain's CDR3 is CASSLDTRSYGHTF. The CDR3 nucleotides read TGCGCCAGCAGCTTGGACACCCGGAGCTATGGCCACACCTTC.

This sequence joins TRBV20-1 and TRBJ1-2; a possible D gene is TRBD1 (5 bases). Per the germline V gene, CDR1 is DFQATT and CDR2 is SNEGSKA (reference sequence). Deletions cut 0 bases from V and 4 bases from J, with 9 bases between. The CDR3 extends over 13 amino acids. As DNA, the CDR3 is TGCAGTGCTAGAGAGAGGGGTGCCTATGGCTACACCTTC. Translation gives CSARERGAYGYTF.

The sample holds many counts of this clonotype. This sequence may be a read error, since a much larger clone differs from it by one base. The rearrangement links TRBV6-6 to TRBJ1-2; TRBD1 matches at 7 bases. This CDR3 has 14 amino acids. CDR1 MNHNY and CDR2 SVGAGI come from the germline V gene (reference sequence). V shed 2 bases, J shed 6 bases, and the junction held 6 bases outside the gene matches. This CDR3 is CASSYEGAGDGYTF. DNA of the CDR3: TGTGCCAGCAGTTACGAGGGGGCCGGAGATGGCTACACCTTC.

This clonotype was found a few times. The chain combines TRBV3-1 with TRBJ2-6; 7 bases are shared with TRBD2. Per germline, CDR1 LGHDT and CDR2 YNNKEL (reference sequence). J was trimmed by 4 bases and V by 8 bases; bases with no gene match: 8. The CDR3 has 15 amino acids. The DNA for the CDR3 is TGTGCCAGCGGGACTATCCATAGGGGGGCCAACGTCCTGACTTTC. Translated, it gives CASGTIHRGANVLTF.

The CDR3 region is CASSQIDREGEQYF. The DNA of the CDR3 is TGCGCCAGCAGCCAGATAGACAGGGAGGGGGAGCAGTACTTC. This rearrangement joins TRBV5-1 to TRBJ2-7; either TRBD1 or TRBD2 may fit D (7 bases each). The germline V gene encodes CDR1 SGHRS and CDR2 YFSETQ. V was trimmed by 4 bases and J by 7 bases, leaving 18 bases between them. The CDR3 length is 14 residues.

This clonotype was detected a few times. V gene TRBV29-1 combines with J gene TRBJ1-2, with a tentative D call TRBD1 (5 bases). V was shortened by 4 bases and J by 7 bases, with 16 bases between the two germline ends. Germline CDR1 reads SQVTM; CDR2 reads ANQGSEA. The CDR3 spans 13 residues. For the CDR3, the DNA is TGCAGCGTTGCCCGGCAGGGTTATAGTGGCTACACCTTC. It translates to CSVARQGYSGYTF.

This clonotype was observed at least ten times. In DNA form, the CDR3 reads TGCAGTGCTAGAGCACAGGGGGCTCGTGAGCAGTACTTC. This translates into CSARAQGAREQYF. The chain carries TRBV20-1 and TRBJ2-7; TRBD1 aligns across 9 bases. V was pared by 1 base and J by 7 bases, with 5 bases of the junction left unmatched. The CDR3 spans 13 residues. Germline V gene sequence: CDR1 DFQATT, CDR2 SNEGSKA (reference sequence).

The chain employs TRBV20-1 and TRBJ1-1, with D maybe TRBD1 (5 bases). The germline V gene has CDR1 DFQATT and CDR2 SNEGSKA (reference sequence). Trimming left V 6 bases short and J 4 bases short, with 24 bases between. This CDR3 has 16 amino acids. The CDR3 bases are TGCAGTGCGAGGACCCGGGACCTTGCTAGGGGCACTGAAGCTTTCTTT. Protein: CSARTRDLARGTEAFF.

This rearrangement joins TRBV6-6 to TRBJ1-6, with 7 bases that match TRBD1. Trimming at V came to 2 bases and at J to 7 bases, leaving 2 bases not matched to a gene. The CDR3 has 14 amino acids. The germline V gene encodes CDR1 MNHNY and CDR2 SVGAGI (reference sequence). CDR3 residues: CASSYDRENSPLHF. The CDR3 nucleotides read TGTGCCAGCAGTTACGACAGGGAGAATTCACCCCTCCACTTT.

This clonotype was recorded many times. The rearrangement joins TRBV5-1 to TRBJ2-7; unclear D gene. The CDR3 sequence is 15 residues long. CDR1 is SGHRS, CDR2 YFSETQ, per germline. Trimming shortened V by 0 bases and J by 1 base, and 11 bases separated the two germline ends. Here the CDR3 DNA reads TGCGCCAGCAGCTTGGACTCAAGGAGATCCTACGAGCAGTACTTC. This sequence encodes CASSLDSRRSYEQYF.

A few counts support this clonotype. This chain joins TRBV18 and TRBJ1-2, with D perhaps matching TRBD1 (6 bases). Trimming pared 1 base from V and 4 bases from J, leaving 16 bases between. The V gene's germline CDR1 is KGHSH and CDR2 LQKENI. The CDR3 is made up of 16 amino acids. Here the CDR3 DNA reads TGTGCCAGCTCACCACGACAGGCTGGTATGGGCTATGGCTACACCTTC. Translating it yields CASSPRQAGMGYGYTF.

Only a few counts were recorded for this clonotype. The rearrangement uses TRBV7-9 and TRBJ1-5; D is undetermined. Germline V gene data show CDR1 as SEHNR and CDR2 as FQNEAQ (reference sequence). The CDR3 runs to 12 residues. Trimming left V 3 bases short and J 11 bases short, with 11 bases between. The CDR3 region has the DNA TGTGCCAGCAGCTTCCGGGCCGGGACCCAGCATTTT. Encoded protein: CASSFRAGTQHF.

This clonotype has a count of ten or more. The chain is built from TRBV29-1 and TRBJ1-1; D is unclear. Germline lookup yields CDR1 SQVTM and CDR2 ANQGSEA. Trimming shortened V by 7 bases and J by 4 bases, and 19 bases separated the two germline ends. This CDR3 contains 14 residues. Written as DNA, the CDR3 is TGCAGCGCCGTCGATGGTGGAGGCAGCACTGAAGCTTTCTTT. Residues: CSAVDGGGSTEAFF.

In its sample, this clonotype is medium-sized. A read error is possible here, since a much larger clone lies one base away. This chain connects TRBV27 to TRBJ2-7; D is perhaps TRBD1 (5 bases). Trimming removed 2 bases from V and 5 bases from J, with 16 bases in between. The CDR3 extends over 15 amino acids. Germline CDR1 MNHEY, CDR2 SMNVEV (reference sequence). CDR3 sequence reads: CASSLPTSGCDEQYF. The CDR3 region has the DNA TGTGCCAGCAGTTTACCGACTTCAGGGTGCGACGAGCAGTACTTC.

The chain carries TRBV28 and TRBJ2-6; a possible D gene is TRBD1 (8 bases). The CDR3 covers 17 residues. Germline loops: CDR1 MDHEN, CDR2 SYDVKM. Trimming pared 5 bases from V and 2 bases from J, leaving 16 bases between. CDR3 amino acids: CASSGGQGGTGANVLTF. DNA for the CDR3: TGTGCCAGCAGTGGAGGACAGGGAGGGACTGGGGCCAACGTCCTGACTTTC.